The 16 T cell receptor beta chains below come from one sample, sequenced in a study of OX40 agonist ivuxolimab in advanced cancers. Libraries were prepared by immunoSEQ multiplex PCR; TCRdb keeps only in-frame clonotypes and omits some of them. This table holds roughly 61,000 clones, 75% to 90% found once. Specimen: CD4+ or CD8+ T cells sorted from blood, collected in a trial of the OX40 agonist ivuxolimab. The receptors derive from an adult with an advanced solid tumor such as melanoma, head and neck, liver or kidney cancer.

The chain links TRBV5-4 to TRBJ2-1; D is uncertain. The CDR3 loop spans 12 amino acids. The V end was cut by 2 bases, the J end by 7 bases, with 7 bases between. The germline V gene has CDR1 SGHNT and CDR2 YYREEE (reference sequence). The CDR3 DNA sequence: TGTGCCAGCAGCTTTGGGTTTAATGAGCAGTTCTTC. As protein: CASSFGFNEQFF. Full variable domain (rest looked up from reference TRBV5-4 and TRBJ2-1): ETGVTQSPTHLIKTRGQQVTLRCSSQSGHNTVSWYQQALGQGPQFIFQYYREEENGRGNFPPRFSGLQFPNYSSELNVNALELDDSALYLCASSFGFNEQFFGPGTRLTVL.

The V gene is TRBV10-3, the J gene TRBJ2-1, with D possibly matching TRBD1 (5 bases). The CDR3 is made up of 14 amino acids. The V and J ends lost 2 bases and 5 bases respectively, with 10 bases between them. The germline V gene encodes CDR1 ENHRY and CDR2 SYGVKD. CDR3 nucleotide sequence: TGTGCCATCAGTGAGCGAGACAGAAACAATGAGCAGTTCTTC. Translated, it gives CAISERDRNNEQFF.

The chain carries TRBV7-3 and TRBJ2-5; TRBD2 is a possible D gene (5 bases). CDR1 and CDR2 (germline): SGHTA, FQGTGA. The CDR3 is 13 amino acids. The V and J ends lost 5 bases and 4 bases respectively, with 11 bases between them. CDR3 in amino acids: CASSPTRGETQYF. DNA for the CDR3: TGTGCCAGCAGCCCGACCCGGGGAGAGACCCAGTACTTC.

The V gene is TRBV6-5, the J gene TRBJ2-5, with D hard to call. Germline V gene sequence: CDR1 MNHEY, CDR2 SVGAGI. V lost 0 bases and J 5 bases, leaving 13 bases between the germline ends. The length of the CDR3 is 15 residues. CDR3 sequence: CASSYSAGARETQYF. DNA for the CDR3: TGTGCCAGCAGTTACTCGGCAGGCGCGCGGGAGACCCAGTACTTC.

This rearrangement joins TRBV5-1 to TRBJ2-3; D is uncertain. Trimming took off 0 bases at V and 2 bases at J, with 7 bases between the two ends. The CDR3 consists of 14 residues. Germline V gene data show CDR1 as SGHRS and CDR2 as YFSETQ. The CDR3 region has the DNA TGCGCCAGCAGCTTGGGACCATCCACAGATACGCAGTATTTT. It is translated as CASSLGPSTDTQYF.

The chain has TRBV7-9 and TRBJ2-1, with D possibly TRBD1 on 6 matching bases. The V end lost 4 bases, the J end lost 8 bases, and 15 bases lay between the germline ends. Germline V gene lookup returns CDR1 SEHNR and CDR2 FQNEAQ (reference sequence). The CDR3 length is 14 residues. CDR3 in amino acids: CASSSTGWGDEQFF. In DNA, the CDR3 is TGTGCCAGCAGCTCTACAGGGTGGGGAGATGAGCAGTTCTTC.

The V gene is TRBV18, the J gene TRBJ2-3, with 8 bases matching TRBD2. Germline CDR1 KGHSH, CDR2 LQKENI. This CDR3 contains 17 residues. V gave up 2 bases and J gave up 4 bases; unmatched junction bases: 11. The CDR3 region is CASSPFRLSGNADTQYF. The CDR3 coding sequence is TGTGCCAGCTCACCATTTCGCCTTAGCGGGAACGCAGATACGCAGTATTTT.

The chain joins TRBV7-3 to TRBJ1-1, with 7 bases aligning to TRBD1. The CDR3 length is 13 residues. Germline assignment: CDR1 SGHTA and CDR2 FQGTGA. The V gene end was trimmed by 3 bases and the J gene end by 6 bases; junction bases not matched to a gene: 4. The CDR3 DNA sequence: TGTGCCAGCAGCTTCTTACAGGGGTCTGAAGCTTTCTTT. Its protein product is CASSFLQGSEAFF. Variable domain in full (rest from reference TRBV7-3 and TRBJ1-1): GAGVSQTPSNKVTEKGKYVELRCDPISGHTALYWYRQSLGQGPEFLIYFQGTGAADDSGLPNDRFFAVRPEGSVSTLKIQRTERGDSAVYLCASSFLQGSEAFFGQGTRLTVV.

The chain recombines TRBV6-6 with TRBJ1-2; 11 nucleotides match TRBD1. Germline CDR1 and CDR2: MNHNY and SVGAGI (reference sequence). Unmatched junction bases numbered 8, after V lost 5 bases and J lost 6 bases. This CDR3 has 15 residues. The CDR3 is CASSPRTGGMDGYTF. The DNA for the CDR3 is TGTGCCAGCAGTCCTAGGACAGGGGGCATGGATGGCTACACCTTC.

The chain combines TRBV6-5 with TRBJ1-2; 8 nucleotides align to TRBD1. Germline assignment: CDR1 MNHEY and CDR2 SVGAGI. The CDR3 length is 12 residues. With 8 bases clipped from V and 6 bases from J, the junction kept 5 bases outside the gene matches. The CDR3 DNA sequence: TGTGCCAGCCGGACAGGGCTGCATGGCTACACCTTC. It codes for CASRTGLHGYTF.

The CDR3 reads CASSLGRVPRNEQFF. CDR3 nucleotides: TGTGCCAGCAGTTTAGGCCGGGTCCCGAGGAATGAGCAGTTCTTC. The V and J genes are TRBV28 and TRBJ2-1; D gene ambiguous. Between the trimmed V and J ends, which lost 2 bases and 7 bases, there was a span of 15 bases. Germline CDR1 is MDHEN and CDR2 is SYDVKM. This CDR3 has 15 amino acids.

This chain links TRBV10-3 with TRBJ1-2, with 9 positions matching TRBD1. Looked up from germline, CDR1 is ENHRY and CDR2 is SYGVKD. This CDR3 contains 13 residues. The trim removed 11 bases at V and 4 bases at J, leaving 8 bases unmatched. CDR3 nucleotide sequence: TGTGCCTCAAGGGGACAGGGCGGCTATGGCTACACCTTC. It yields the protein CASRGQGGYGYTF.

The chain links TRBV18 to TRBJ2-1; 12 bases line up with TRBD2. Trimming took 3 bases from V and 7 from J; bases not matched to a gene: 7. The germline gives CDR1 KGHSH, CDR2 LQKENI. CDR3 length equals 16 residues. CDR3 coding DNA: TGTGCCAGCTCACCGGGGCTAGCGGGAGGGTCAAATGAGCAGTTCTTC. Translated: CASSPGLAGGSNEQFF.

J is TRBJ2-2 and V is TRBV7-9; 7 positions agree with TRBD2. The CDR3 runs 15 residues. Germline assignment: CDR1 SEHNR and CDR2 FQNEAQ (reference sequence). J lost 5 bases, V lost 6 bases, and 9 bases had no gene match. The CDR3 DNA reads TGTGCCAGCAGAGGGGACTACGGAGGGACCGGGGAGCTGTTTTTT. This encodes CASRGDYGGTGELFF.

V usage is TRBV5-4 and J usage is TRBJ2-3; TRBD2 agrees at 11 bases. Trimming took 3 bases from V and 4 from J; bases not matched to a gene: 4. The CDR3 consists of 15 residues. The germline V gene encodes CDR1 SGHNT and CDR2 YYREEE (reference sequence). The CDR3 nucleotides are TGTGCCAGCAGCTCACTAGCGGGAGTAGCAGATACGCAGTATTTT. This translates into CASSSLAGVADTQYF.

This clone was recorded once. The chain is built from TRBV6-1 and TRBJ1-1; D not certain. CDR1 is MNHNS and CDR2 is SASEGT in the germline V gene. V was pared by 6 bases and J by 8 bases, with 16 bases between. This CDR3 contains 13 residues. The CDR3 here is CASRVVVGKEAFF. DNA of the CDR3: TGTGCCAGCAGAGTGGTAGTAGGTAAAGAAGCTTTCTTT.